The 29 T cell receptor beta chains listed next were all sequenced from one sample in a study of T cell responses to AZD1222 COVID-19 vaccine. The protocol was immunoSEQ multiplex PCR, while the TCRdb copy is restricted to in-frame clones and leaves out a portion. Here the sample spans more than 110,000 clones, just over 90% being singletons. The sample consisted of peripheral blood, taken on day 0 of AZD1222 vaccination. These receptors came from an adult in good health.

V and J are TRBV4-2 and TRBJ1-2; 8 nucleotides agree with TRBD1. This CDR3 has 14 amino acids. The V gene end was trimmed by 3 bases and the J gene end by 6 bases; junction bases not matched to a gene: 6. The germline V gene has CDR1 LGHNA and CDR2 YNFKEQ. CDR3 nucleotide sequence: TGTGCCAGCAGCCAGGACAGGGAGGGGGATGGCTACACCTTC. Encoded protein: CASSQDREGDGYTF.

This chain connects TRBV4-2 to TRBJ2-1; D is undetermined. The V and J ends lost 4 bases and 5 bases respectively, with 15 bases between them. The germline V gene has CDR1 LGHNA and CDR2 YNFKEQ. The CDR3 spans 15 residues. CDR3: CASSPRVAPDNEQFF. CDR3 DNA sequence: TGTGCCAGCAGCCCTAGGGTGGCACCTGACAATGAGCAGTTCTTC.

J is TRBJ2-7 and V is TRBV5-4; D call uncertain. Germline V gives CDR1 SGHNT, CDR2 YYREEE (reference sequence). This CDR3 spans 14 amino acids. Trimming pared 4 bases from V and 2 bases from J, leaving 13 bases between. The CDR3 sequence: CASSVGVGPYEQYF. The CDR3 DNA sequence: TGTGCCAGCAGCGTTGGGGTAGGCCCCTACGAGCAGTACTTC. The complete variable domain, with remaining parts taken from reference TRBV5-4 and TRBJ2-7, reads ETGVTQSPTHLIKTRGQQVTLRCSSQSGHNTVSWYQQALGQGPQFIFQYYREEENGRGNFPPRFSGLQFPNYSSELNVNALELDDSALYLCASSVGVGPYEQYFGPGTRLTVT.

The J gene is TRBJ1-5, the V gene TRBV4-3, with TRBD1 matching 7 bases. The trim removed 4 bases at V and 7 bases at J, leaving 4 bases unmatched. CDR1 and CDR2 (germline): LGHNA, YSLEER. The CDR3 is 13 amino acids. The CDR3 DNA follows: TGCGCCAGCAGCCCAAGCAGGGGGCAGCCCCAGCATTTT. Translation: CASSPSRGQPQHF.

This chain joins TRBV28 and TRBJ1-2; a weak D match, TRBD1 (6 bases). This CDR3 has 14 residues. The V gene's germline CDR1 is MDHEN and CDR2 SYDVKM. V gave up 7 bases and J gave up 7 bases, with 19 bases separating them. The CDR3 spells CASNPHDRSGGYTF. The CDR3 coding sequence is TGTGCCAGCAACCCTCACGACAGGAGCGGTGGCTACACCTTC.

This chain joins TRBV2 and TRBJ2-7, with D possibly TRBD1 on 5 matching bases. This CDR3 is 13 amino acids long. V dropped 6 bases and J dropped 2 bases, with 11 bases sitting between them. CDR1 SNHLY and CDR2 FYNNEI come from the germline V gene. In DNA form, the CDR3 reads TGTGCCAGCAGAGGTCGACAGACCTACGAGCAGTACTTC. Translating gives CASRGRQTYEQYF.

V gene TRBV5-5 combines with J gene TRBJ1-1; D remains ambiguous. The CDR3 sequence is 16 residues long. CDR1 and CDR2 (germline): SGHKS, YYEKEE (reference sequence). V lost 3 bases and J lost 1, with 16 bases in between. The CDR3 DNA is TGTGCCAGCAGCTCATACCCGGAGGACGGGAACACTGAAGCTTTCTTT. It is translated as CASSSYPEDGNTEAFF.

This chain uses TRBV6-5 with TRBJ2-3; 9 nucleotides match TRBD2. Losses at the gene ends were 2 bases for V and 5 bases for J; bases not matched to a gene: 5. The CDR3 is 15 residues long. CDR1 MNHEY and CDR2 SVGAGI come from the germline V gene. The CDR3 is CASSYGGGAGDTQYF. The CDR3 DNA reads TGTGCCAGCAGTTACGGCGGGGGGGCGGGAGATACGCAGTATTTT.

The chain is built from TRBV19 and TRBJ1-5; D is uncertain. Trimming cost V 0 bases and J 7 bases, with 13 bases left between them. Per germline, CDR1 LNHDA and CDR2 SQIVND (reference sequence). The length of the CDR3 is 15 residues. This chain's CDR3 is CASSIDQGRRQPQHF. The DNA of the CDR3 is TGTGCCAGTAGTATAGATCAAGGGCGGCGGCAGCCCCAGCATTTT. The complete variable domain, with remaining parts taken from reference TRBV19 and TRBJ1-5, reads DGGITQSPKYLFRKEGQNVTLSCEQNLNHDAMYWYRQDPGQGLRLIYYSQIVNDFQKGDIAEGYSVSREKKESFPLTVTSAQKNPTAFYLCASSIDQGRRQPQHFGDGTRLSIL.

The chain couples TRBV29-1 to TRBJ2-3; tentative D call: TRBD1 (5 bases). This CDR3 region has 15 residues. The germline V gene has CDR1 SQVTM and CDR2 ANQGSEA. V was trimmed by 1 base and J by 5 bases, leaving 16 bases between them. The CDR3 sequence: CSVEGLQGLVDTQYF. CDR3 in DNA: TGCAGCGTTGAAGGTTTGCAGGGTTTAGTAGATACGCAGTATTTT.

The chain links TRBV2 to TRBJ1-3; D ambiguous. Trimming stripped 6 bases from V and 3 bases from J, with 9 bases between. The CDR3 is 13 residues long. Looked up from germline, CDR1 is SNHLY and CDR2 is FYNNEI. CDR3 residues: CASRSVSGNTIYF. The CDR3 nucleotides are TGTGCCAGCAGGTCGGTCAGTGGAAACACCATATATTTT.

The chain joins TRBV19 to TRBJ1-2; TRBD1 matches 7 bases. This CDR3 comprises 16 residues. Germline V lookup: CDR1 LNHDA, CDR2 SQIVND (reference sequence). With 4 bases clipped from V and 4 bases from J, the junction kept 12 bases outside the gene matches. The CDR3 DNA reads TGTGCCAGTAGTAAGGCCTCACAGGGGCCCATCTATGGCTACACCTTC. Protein: CASSKASQGPIYGYTF.

The CDR3, as DNA: TGCGCCAGCAGCTTGGACCCCTTGACTATTCTCGGCGGCTACACCTTC. This gives the protein CASSLDPLTILGGYTF. The V call is TRBV5-1, the J call TRBJ1-2; D gene ambiguous. V lost 0 bases to trimming and J lost 8 bases, with 20 bases between them. The V gene's germline CDR1 is SGHRS and CDR2 YFSETQ. The CDR3 has 16 residues.

The gene calls are TRBV27 and TRBJ2-2; TRBD2 matches at 11 bases. This CDR3 has 16 amino acids. Germline V CDR1 and CDR2: MNHEY, SMNVEV (reference sequence). Trimming at V came to 6 bases and at J to 5 bases, leaving 8 bases not matched to a gene. The CDR3 bases are TGTGCCAGCAGCCCCACTAGCGGGGGCGGAACCGGGGAGCTGTTTTTT. Protein: CASSPTSGGGTGELFF.

J is TRBJ2-3 and V is TRBV7-2; D is perhaps TRBD2 (5 bases). V gave up 5 bases and J gave up 6 bases, with 15 bases separating them. The CDR3 is made up of 14 amino acids. Germline V gene data show CDR1 as SGHTA and CDR2 as FQGNSA. CDR3 residues: CASSAIVRGDTQYF. CDR3 in DNA: TGTGCCAGCAGCGCCATCGTGCGAGGGGATACGCAGTATTTT.

The V and J genes are TRBV2 and TRBJ1-6; TRBD1 agrees at 7 bases. From germline, CDR1 is SNHLY and CDR2 FYNNEI. CDR3 size: 14 residues. V dropped 5 bases and J dropped 10; count of bases not matched to a gene: 8. CDR3 DNA sequence: TGTGCCAGCAGTTACCCGGGACAGCCGTCACCCCTCCACTTT. Translated, it gives CASSYPGQPSPLHF.

The chain employs TRBV7-3 and TRBJ2-5; D is uncertain. Between the trimmed V and J ends, which lost 1 base and 4 bases, there was a span of 10 bases. The CDR3 is 14 residues long. The germline CDR1 and CDR2 sequences are SGHTA and FQGTGA. CDR3 protein: CASSLSTSRETQYF. CDR3 DNA: TGTGCCAGCAGCTTAAGCACCTCCCGAGAGACCCAGTACTTC.

The chain recombines TRBV28 with TRBJ1-2; no reliable D call. The CDR3 spans 14 residues. In germline, CDR1 is MDHEN, CDR2 SYDVKM. The V end lost 4 bases, the J end lost 8 bases, and 17 bases lay between the germline ends. In DNA, the CDR3 is TGTGCCAGCAGTTCCTCCCTGTCCTTGAGGGGCTACACCTTC. This sequence encodes CASSSSLSLRGYTF.

This rearrangement joins TRBV5-8 to TRBJ1-2, with D possibly TRBD1 on 6 matching bases. Trimming removed 1 base from V and 4 bases from J, with 14 bases in between. The CDR3 loop spans 15 amino acids. CDR1 is SGHTS, CDR2 YDEGEE, per germline. In DNA, the CDR3 is TGTGCCAGCAGCTTGAATGCTGGGGGCGGCTATGGCTACACCTTC. This gives the protein CASSLNAGGGYGYTF.

The gene calls are TRBV4-1 and TRBJ2-1; a weak D match, TRBD2 (6 bases). The CDR3 totals 16 residues. The V gene lost 0 bases and the J gene lost 9 bases, with 18 bases spanning the gap. The germline gives CDR1 MGHRA, CDR2 YSYEKL. CDR3 bases: TGCGCCAGCAGCCAAGAGGAGGGGACGGGGTGGGTTGAGCAGTTCTTC. Its translation is CASSQEEGTGWVEQFF.

The V gene is TRBV27, the J gene TRBJ1-1; D uncertain. The V end lost 10 bases, the J end lost 0 bases, and 12 bases lay between the germline ends. Germline V gene data show CDR1 as MNHEY and CDR2 as SMNVEV (reference sequence). This CDR3 spans 13 amino acids. In nucleotides, the CDR3 is TGTGCCACTAAGACGGGCCTGAACACTGAAGCTTTCTTT. Amino acid sequence: CATKTGLNTEAFF.

This sequence joins TRBV6-5 and TRBJ1-2; 10 nucleotides align to TRBD1. The J segment lost 6 bases and the V segment lost 0 bases, leaving 7 bases of the junction unmatched. The CDR3 is 16 residues long. Germline V gene lookup returns CDR1 MNHEY and CDR2 SVGAGI. CDR3 region: CASSYSDRGLIDGYTF. CDR3 DNA sequence: TGTGCCAGCAGTTACTCTGACAGGGGGCTTATTGATGGCTACACCTTC.

This clone was found once. The gene calls are TRBV18 and TRBJ1-3, with D uncertain. Germline loops: CDR1 KGHSH, CDR2 LQKENI. The CDR3 consists of 17 residues. The V and J ends lost 3 bases and 0 bases respectively, with 15 bases between them. The CDR3 region has the DNA TGTGCCAGCTCACCTGATTTGATCGGAAGCTCTGGAAACACCATATATTTT. It encodes CASSPDLIGSSGNTIYF.

This sequence joins TRBV28 and TRBJ1-4, with D perhaps matching TRBD1 (6 bases). Looked up from germline, CDR1 is MDHEN and CDR2 is SYDVKM. The CDR3 covers 11 residues. Trimming left V 6 bases short and J 10 bases short, with 9 bases between. CDR3 residues: CASREGGKLFF. The DNA of the CDR3 is TGTGCCAGCAGGGAAGGGGGAAAACTGTTTTTT.

The chain links TRBV2 to TRBJ2-3; 11 bases align to TRBD1. J lost 6 bases, V lost 7 bases, and 12 bases had no gene match. CDR3 length equals 16 residues. Germline CDR1 SNHLY, CDR2 FYNNEI. The CDR3 sequence is CASTKIGTGGPDTQYF. CDR3 DNA sequence: TGTGCCAGCACCAAGATCGGGACAGGGGGTCCGGATACGCAGTATTTT.

The rearrangement joins TRBV7-9 to TRBJ1-1; 7 nucleotides match TRBD1. Germline lookup yields CDR1 SEHNR and CDR2 FQNEAQ (reference sequence). V gave up 3 bases and J gave up 7 bases; unmatched junction bases: 5. The CDR3 loop spans 13 amino acids. Here the CDR3 reads CASSLGTASEAFF. CDR3 sequence (DNA): TGTGCCAGCAGCTTGGGGACAGCCAGTGAAGCTTTCTTT.

The CDR3 loop is CSVDFSGGANEQFF. DNA for the CDR3: TGCAGCGTTGACTTTTCCGGGGGGGCCAATGAGCAGTTCTTC. This chain joins TRBV29-1 and TRBJ2-1; 8 bases match TRBD2. The germline V gene encodes CDR1 SQVTM and CDR2 ANQGSEA. This CDR3 has 14 amino acids. V shed 3 bases, J shed 6 bases, and the junction held 7 bases outside the gene matches.

The chain is built from TRBV2 and TRBJ2-2, with D perhaps given as TRBD1 or TRBD2 (5 bases each). Germline CDR1 SNHLY, CDR2 FYNNEI. The CDR3 sequence is 15 residues long. The V and J ends lost 6 bases and 4 bases respectively, with 15 bases between them. CDR3 amino acids: CASRKGRGFTGELFF. The CDR3 region has the DNA TGTGCCAGCAGGAAGGGGCGAGGGTTCACCGGGGAGCTGTTTTTT.

The chain joins TRBV6-5 to TRBJ2-7; D possibly uses TRBD1 or TRBD2 (5 bases each). This CDR3 region has 16 residues. CDR1 MNHEY and CDR2 SVGAGI come from the germline V gene. V gave up 3 bases and J gave up 2 bases, with 17 bases separating them. CDR3 amino acids: CASSYSSGTEAYEQYF. The CDR3 DNA sequence: TGTGCCAGCAGTTATTCATCCGGGACGGAAGCCTACGAGCAGTACTTC.